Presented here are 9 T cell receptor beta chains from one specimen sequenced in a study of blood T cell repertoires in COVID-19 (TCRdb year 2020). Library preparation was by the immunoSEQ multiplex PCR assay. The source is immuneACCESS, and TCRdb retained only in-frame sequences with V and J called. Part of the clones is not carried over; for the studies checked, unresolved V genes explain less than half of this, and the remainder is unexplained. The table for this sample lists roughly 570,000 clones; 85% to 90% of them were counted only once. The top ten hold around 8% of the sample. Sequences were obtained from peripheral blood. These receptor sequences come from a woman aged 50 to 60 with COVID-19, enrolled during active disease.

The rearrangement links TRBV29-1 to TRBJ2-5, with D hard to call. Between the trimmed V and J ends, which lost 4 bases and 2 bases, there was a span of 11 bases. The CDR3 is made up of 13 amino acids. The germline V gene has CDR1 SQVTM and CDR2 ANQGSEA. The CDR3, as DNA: TGCAGCGTTGGGCCGGAGCCACAAGAGACCCAGTACTTC. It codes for CSVGPEPQETQYF.

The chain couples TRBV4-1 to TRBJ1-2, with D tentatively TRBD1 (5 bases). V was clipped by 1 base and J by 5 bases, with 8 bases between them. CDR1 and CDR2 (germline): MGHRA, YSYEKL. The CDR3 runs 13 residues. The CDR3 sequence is CASSQGQKYGYTF. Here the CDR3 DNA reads TGCGCCAGCAGCCAAGGACAGAAGTATGGCTACACCTTC.

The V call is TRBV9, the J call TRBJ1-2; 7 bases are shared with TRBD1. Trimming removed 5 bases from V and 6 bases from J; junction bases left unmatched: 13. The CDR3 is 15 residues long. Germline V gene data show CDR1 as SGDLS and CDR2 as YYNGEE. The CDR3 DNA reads TGTGCCAGCAGTGATGATACAGGGGCTGAGGATGGCTACACCTTC. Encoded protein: CASSDDTGAEDGYTF. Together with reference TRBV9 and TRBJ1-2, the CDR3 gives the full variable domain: DSGVTQTPKHLITATGQRVTLRCSPRSGDLSVYWYQQSLDQGLQFLIQYYNGEERAKGNILERFSAQQFPDLHSELNLSSLELGDSALYFCASSDDTGAEDGYTFGSGTRLTVV.

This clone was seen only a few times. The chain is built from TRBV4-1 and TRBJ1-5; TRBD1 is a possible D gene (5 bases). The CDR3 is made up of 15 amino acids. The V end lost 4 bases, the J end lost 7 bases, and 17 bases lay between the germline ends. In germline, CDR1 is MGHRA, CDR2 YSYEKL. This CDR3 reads CASSLGSLGGQPQHF. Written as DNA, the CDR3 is TGCGCCAGCAGCCTCGGGTCCCTCGGGGGACAGCCCCAGCATTTT.

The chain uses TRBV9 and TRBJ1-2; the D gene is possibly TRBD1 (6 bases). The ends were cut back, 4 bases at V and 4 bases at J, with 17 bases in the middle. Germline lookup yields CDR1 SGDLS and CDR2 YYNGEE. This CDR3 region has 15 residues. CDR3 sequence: CASSPRRGLFYGYTF. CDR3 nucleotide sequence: TGTGCCAGCAGCCCCCGCAGGGGCCTCTTCTATGGCTACACCTTC.

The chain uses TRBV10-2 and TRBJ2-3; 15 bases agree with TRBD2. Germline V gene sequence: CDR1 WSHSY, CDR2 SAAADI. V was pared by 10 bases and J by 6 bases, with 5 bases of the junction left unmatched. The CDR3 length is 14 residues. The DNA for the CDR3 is TGCGCCACCCACGGACTAGCGGGGGGGGATACGCAGTATTTT. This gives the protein CATHGLAGGDTQYF.

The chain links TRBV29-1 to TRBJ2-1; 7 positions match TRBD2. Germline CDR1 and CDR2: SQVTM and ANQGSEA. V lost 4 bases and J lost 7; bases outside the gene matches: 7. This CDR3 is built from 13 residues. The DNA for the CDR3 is TGCAGCGTTGTTGGACTAGGGGCAAATGAGCAGTTCTTC. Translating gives CSVVGLGANEQFF.

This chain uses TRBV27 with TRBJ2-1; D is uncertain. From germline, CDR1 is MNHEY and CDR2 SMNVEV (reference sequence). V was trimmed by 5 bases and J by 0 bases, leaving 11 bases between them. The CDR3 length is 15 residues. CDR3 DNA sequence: TGTGCCAGCAGTGCCGGAGTTAGCTCCTACAATGAGCAGTTCTTC. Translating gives CASSAGVSSYNEQFF.

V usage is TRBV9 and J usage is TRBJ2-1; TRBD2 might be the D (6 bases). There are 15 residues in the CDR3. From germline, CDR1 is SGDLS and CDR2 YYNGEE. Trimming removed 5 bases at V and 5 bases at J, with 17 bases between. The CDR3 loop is CASSAPGGSHNEQFF. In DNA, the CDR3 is TGTGCCAGCAGTGCCCCCGGGGGAAGCCACAATGAGCAGTTCTTC.